A single sample is the source of the 6 T cell receptor beta chains below, sequenced in a study of blood T cell repertoires in COVID-19. Profiled with immunoSEQ multiplex PCR; TCRdb holds only in-frame clones, not every one. Of under 250,000 clones listed, roughly nine tenths are singletons. Sequenced input: peripheral blood. Receptors were obtained from a man between 60 and 70 years old with COVID-19, enrolled during active disease.

The V gene is TRBV5-1, the J gene TRBJ1-3; weak D call: TRBD1 (6 bases). The CDR3 runs to 15 residues. CDR1 is SGHRS, CDR2 YFSETQ, per germline. V was pared by 4 bases and J by 0 bases, with 11 bases between. The DNA of the CDR3 is TGCGCCAGCAGCGGAGGACAGATCTCTGGAAACACCATATATTTT. The encoded protein is CASSGGQISGNTIYF. The full variable domain, rest sourced from reference TRBV5-1 and TRBJ1-3, is KAGVTQTPRYLIKTRGQQVTLSCSPISGHRSVSWYQQTPGQGLQFLFEYFSETQRNKGNFPGRFSGRQFSNSRSEMNVSTLELGDSALYLCASSGGQISGNTIYFGEGSWLTVV.

The V call is TRBV2, the J call TRBJ1-5, with D possibly matching TRBD1 (5 bases). The germline V and J ends were trimmed by 3 bases and 0 bases, with 9 bases remaining between them. The CDR3 totals 15 residues. Germline CDR1 reads SNHLY; CDR2 reads FYNNEI. The CDR3 reads CASSDGAASNQPQHF. The CDR3 DNA reads TGTGCCAGCAGTGATGGGGCGGCTAGCAATCAGCCCCAGCATTTT.

The chain uses TRBV7-2 and TRBJ2-3, with unresolved D. This CDR3 is 16 amino acids long. Per the germline V gene, CDR1 is SGHTA and CDR2 is FQGNSA. V was cut by 1 base and J by 4 bases, with 15 bases left in between. CDR3 coding DNA: TGTGCCAGCAGCTTAGGCACGCCGCGAATGCCAGATACGCAGTATTTT. As protein: CASSLGTPRMPDTQYF.

This chain connects TRBV6-5 to TRBJ2-7; TRBD2 aligns across 12 bases. From germline, CDR1 is MNHEY and CDR2 SVGAGI. V was clipped by 4 bases and J by 2 bases; unmatched bases: 6. The CDR3 sequence is 16 residues long. CDR3 sequence reads: CASSSSTSGGAYEQYF. DNA for the CDR3: TGTGCCAGCAGTTCCTCGACTAGCGGGGGAGCCTACGAGCAGTACTTC.

V usage is TRBV6-2 or TRBV6-3 and J usage is TRBJ2-7; 8 positions agree with TRBD1. V gave up 5 bases and J gave up 1 base; unmatched junction bases: 4. The CDR3 covers 14 residues. Germline V lookup: CDR1 MNHEY, CDR2 SVGEGT. The CDR3 DNA sequence: TGTGCCAGCAGTGCGCAGGGGGCTTCCTACGAGCAGTACTTC. Translating it yields CASSAQGASYEQYF.

This chain uses TRBV3-1 (or the pseudogene TRBV3-2) with TRBJ1-5; no clear D. Germline CDR1 is LGHDT and CDR2 is YNNKEL (reference sequence). Trimming removed 4 bases at V and 0 bases at J, with 16 bases between. There are 17 residues in the CDR3. CDR3 nucleotides: TGTGCCAGCAGCCTCCAACGTACAGCTTATAGCAATCAGCCCCAGCATTTT. It specifies CASSLQRTAYSNQPQHF.